This T cell receptor beta chain emerged from a study of Graves' ophthalmopathy and Graves' hyperthyroidism. Trimming stripped 8 bases from V and 4 bases from J, with 14 bases between. Germline CDR1 reads SNHLY; CDR2 reads FYNNEI. CDR3 length: 13 amino acids. In its sample, this clonotype was seen once. TCR beta CDR3 amplification used RNA transcripts. First-round RT-PCR used HTBI primers; second-round multiplex PCR followed. TCRdb processed the multiplex PCR reads anew with MiXCR; each CDR3 protein has one entry. The sample yields 500,000 to 800,000 distinct CDR3 sequences, about two fifths seen once. The origin of this receptor is an adult man with Graves' ophthalmopathy. The rearrangement links TRBV2 to TRBJ1-2; possible D gene TRBD1, 5 bases. Sequenced: peripheral blood. The CDR3 sequence: CASLGEGTYGYTF. CDR3 nucleotide sequence: TGTGCCAGCTTGGGGGAGGGGACCTATGGCTACACCTTC.